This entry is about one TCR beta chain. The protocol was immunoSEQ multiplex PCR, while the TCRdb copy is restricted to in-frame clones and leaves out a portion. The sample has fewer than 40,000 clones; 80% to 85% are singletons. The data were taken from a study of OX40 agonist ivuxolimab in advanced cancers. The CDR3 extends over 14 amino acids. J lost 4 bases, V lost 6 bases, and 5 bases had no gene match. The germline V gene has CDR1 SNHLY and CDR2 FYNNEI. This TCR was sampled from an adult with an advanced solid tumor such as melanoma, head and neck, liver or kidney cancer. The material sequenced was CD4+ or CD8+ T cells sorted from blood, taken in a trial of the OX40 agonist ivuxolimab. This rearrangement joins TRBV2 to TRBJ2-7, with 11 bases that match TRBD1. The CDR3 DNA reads TGTGCCAGCAGGGCCGGGACAGGGGGGTACGAGCAGTACTTC. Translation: CASRAGTGGYEQYF. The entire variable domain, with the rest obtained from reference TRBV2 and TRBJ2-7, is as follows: EPEVTQTPSHQVTQMGQEVILRCVPISNHLYFYWYRQILGQKVEFLVSFYNNEISEKSEIFDDQFSVERPDGSNFTLKIRSTKLEDSAMYFCASRAGTGGYEQYFGPGTRLTVT.